Included here is one T cell receptor (beta chain) sequence, with context. The data were obtained in a study of shared clonotypes between healthy human individuals. Study overall: Contributing individuals were a couple of females and three males aged 18 to 49. Each donor's CD4 naive and CD4 memory cells filled three plates apiece, CD8 naive two, and CD8 memory one.

Memory CD4+ cells were the fraction left after CD45RA+ naive selection. The table came from immunoSEQ multiplex PCR; TCRdb's copy has only in-frame clones and leaves some out. The table includes more than 2,000,000 clones, just over 90% detected once. The sample consisted of naive CD4+ T cells from PBMCs. Noted subset: CD45RA+ positively selected. The clonotype originates from a man aged 18 to 30 in good health. Some clones in this sample may be carry-over from other donors' samples.

The CDR3 here is CASKTQGGFLPQHF. The CDR3 nucleotides are TGTGCCAGCAAGACCCAGGGTGGATTTTTGCCCCAGCATTTT. The chain joins TRBV11-2 to TRBJ1-5, with a weak D call TRBD1 (5 bases). V was trimmed by 7 bases and J by 9 bases, leaving 19 bases between them. From germline, CDR1 is SGHAT and CDR2 FQNNGV. The CDR3 length is 14 residues.